This TCR beta chain was identified in a study of cytomegalovirus exposure and HLA in healthy donors. Study context: Ancestry clustering placed around four fifths of under 450 genotyped donors in the Caucasian-associated cluster.

With respect to this clone: Its antigen is unidentified.

Germline CDR1 and CDR2: SGHVS and FQNEAQ. The CDR3 covers 16 residues. Trimming cost V 2 bases and J 0 bases; bases outside gene matches: 2. Study results and caveats: Among the sequence variants, a highly shared cluster was likely an artifact of sequencing. After further analysis at a later stage, 16,951 TCR beta sequences were associated with HLA alleles at 0.05 false discovery rate. Clonal expansion was found to be greater in HLA-associated TCR beta chains than in equally common others in a later analysis.

It was with 60 Vbeta and 13 Jbeta primers that the PCR ran. The table came from immunoSEQ multiplex PCR; TCRdb's copy has only in-frame clones and leaves some out. The table records 200,000 to 250,000 clones, 75% to 85% of them present only once. The gene calls are TRBV7-8 and TRBJ2-1, with TRBD2 matching over 9 bases. Sequencing was performed on PBMCs. This receptor was taken from a girl between 10 and 17 years old in good health and CMV-seronegative. The CDR3 DNA reads as TGTGCCAGCAGCTTAAGCGGGGGGCTCTCCTACAATGAGCAGTTCTTC. Its protein product is CASSLSGGLSYNEQFF.